The T cell receptor beta chain under discussion was sequenced for a study of T cells in Graves' hyperthyroidism and ophthalmopathy. Study information: It was at initial diagnosis, before any treatment, that peripheral blood was collected. General study findings and limits: Most thyroid clonotypes that were expanded above 0.001 also turned up in blood. The model identified upcoming ophthalmopathy a median about six months ahead of onset.

What was amplified from RNA transcripts were TCR beta CDR3 regions. First-round RT-PCR targeting the TCR CDR3 was performed with the HTBI primer set. TCRdb reanalysed the multiplex PCR reads using MiXCR and keeps one entry per CDR3 protein. The table records about 560,000 distinct CDR3 sequences, approximately 14% of them present only once. There are a few counts of this clonotype. No antigen is known for it. Germline V gives CDR1 MGHDK, CDR2 SYGVNS. The germline V and J ends were trimmed by 4 bases and 3 bases, with 12 bases remaining between them. The CDR3 extends over 14 amino acids. Sequenced material: blood. The source of this sequence is a middle-aged woman with Graves' hyperthyroidism. V is TRBV25-1 and J is TRBJ2-5, with D possibly being TRBD1 (6 bases). The CDR3 spells CASSVSDSKETQYF. CDR3 coding DNA: TGTGCCAGCAGTGTATCGGACAGTAAAGAGACCCAGTACTTC. Full variable domain (rest looked up from reference TRBV25-1 and TRBJ2-5): EADIYQTPRYLVIGTGKKITLECSQTMGHDKMYWYQQDPGMELHLIHYSYGVNSTEKGDLSSESTVSRIRTEHFPLTLESARPSHTSQYLCASSVSDSKETQYFGPGTRLLVL.